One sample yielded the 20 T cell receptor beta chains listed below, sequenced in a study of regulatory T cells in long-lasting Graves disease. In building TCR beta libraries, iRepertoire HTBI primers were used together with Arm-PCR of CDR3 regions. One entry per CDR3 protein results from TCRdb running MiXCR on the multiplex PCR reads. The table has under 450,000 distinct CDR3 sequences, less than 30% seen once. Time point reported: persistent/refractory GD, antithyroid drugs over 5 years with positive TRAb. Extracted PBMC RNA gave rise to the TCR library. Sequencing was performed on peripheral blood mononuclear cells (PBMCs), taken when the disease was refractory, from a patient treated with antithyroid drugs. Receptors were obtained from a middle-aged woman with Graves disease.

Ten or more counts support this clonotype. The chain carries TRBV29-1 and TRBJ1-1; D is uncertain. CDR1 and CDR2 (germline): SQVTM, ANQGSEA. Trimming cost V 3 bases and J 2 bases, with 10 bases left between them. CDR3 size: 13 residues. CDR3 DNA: TGCAGCGTTGACCGGGGAGGTAACACTGAAGCTTTCTTT. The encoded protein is CSVDRGGNTEAFF.

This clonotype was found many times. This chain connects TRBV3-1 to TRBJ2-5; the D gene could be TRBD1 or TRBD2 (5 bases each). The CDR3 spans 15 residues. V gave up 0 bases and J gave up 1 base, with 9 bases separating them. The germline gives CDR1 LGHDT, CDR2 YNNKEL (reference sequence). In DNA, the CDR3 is TGTGCCAGCAGCCAAGAAGGGACGGTCCAAGAGACCCAGTACTTC. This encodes CASSQEGTVQETQYF.

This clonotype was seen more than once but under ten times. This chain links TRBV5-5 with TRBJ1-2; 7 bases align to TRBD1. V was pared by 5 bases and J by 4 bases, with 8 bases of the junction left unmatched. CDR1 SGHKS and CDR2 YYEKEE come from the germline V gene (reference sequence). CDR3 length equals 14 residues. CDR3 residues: CASSITGQVYGYTF. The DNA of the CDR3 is TGTGCCAGCAGTATCACTGGACAGGTCTATGGCTACACCTTC.

DNA of the CDR3: TGTGCCAGCAGCCACTCACGGGATGACACCCAAGAGACCCAGTACTTC. Its protein is CASSHSRDDTQETQYF. The chain joins TRBV7-6 to TRBJ2-5; possibly TRBD2 for D (5 bases). This CDR3 spans 16 amino acids. Germline loops: CDR1 SGHVS, CDR2 FNYEAQ. Trimming pared 5 bases from V and 1 base from J, leaving 17 bases between.

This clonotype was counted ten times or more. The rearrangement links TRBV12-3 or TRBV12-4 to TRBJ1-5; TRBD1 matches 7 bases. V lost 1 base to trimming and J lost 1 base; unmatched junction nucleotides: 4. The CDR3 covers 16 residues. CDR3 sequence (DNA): TGTGCCAGCAGTTTAGGGGACAGCGCGAGCAATCAGCCCCAGCATTTT. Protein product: CASSLGDSASNQPQHF.

The CDR3 DNA is TGTGCCAGCATTCTTAGCGGGAGTATATACAATGAGCAGTTCTTC. It yields the protein CASILSGSIYNEQFF. This chain links TRBV6-2 or TRBV6-3 with TRBJ2-1; the match to TRBD2 covers 9 bases. The CDR3 totals 15 residues. Germline CDR1 reads MNHEY; CDR2 reads SVGEGT. V gave up 7 bases and J gave up 4 bases; unmatched junction bases: 8.

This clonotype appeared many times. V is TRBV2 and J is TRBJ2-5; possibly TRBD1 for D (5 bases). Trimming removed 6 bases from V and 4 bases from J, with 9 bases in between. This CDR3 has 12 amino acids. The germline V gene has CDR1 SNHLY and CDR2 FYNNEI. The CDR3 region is CASRGAGETQYF. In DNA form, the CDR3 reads TGTGCCAGCAGAGGGGCAGGAGAGACCCAGTACTTC.

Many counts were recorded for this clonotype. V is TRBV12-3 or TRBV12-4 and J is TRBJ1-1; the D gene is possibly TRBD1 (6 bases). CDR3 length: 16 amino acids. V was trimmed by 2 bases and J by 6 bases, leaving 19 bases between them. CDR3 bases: TGTGCCAGCAGTTTAAGGGGGTCAGGGGTGTTCCCTGAAGCTTTCTTT. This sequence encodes CASSLRGSGVFPEAFF.

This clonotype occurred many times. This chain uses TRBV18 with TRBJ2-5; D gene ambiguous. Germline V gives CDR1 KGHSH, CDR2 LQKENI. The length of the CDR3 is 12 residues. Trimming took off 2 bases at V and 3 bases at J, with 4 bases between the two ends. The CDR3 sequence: CASSPGKETQYF. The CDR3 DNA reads TGTGCCAGCTCACCAGGGAAAGAGACCCAGTACTTC.

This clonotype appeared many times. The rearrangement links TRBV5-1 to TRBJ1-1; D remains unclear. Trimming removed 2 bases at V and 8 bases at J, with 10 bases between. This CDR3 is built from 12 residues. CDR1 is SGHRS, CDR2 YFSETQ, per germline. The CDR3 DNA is TGCGCCAGCAGCTTTGACGGAGGGGAAGCTTTCTTT. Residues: CASSFDGGEAFF.

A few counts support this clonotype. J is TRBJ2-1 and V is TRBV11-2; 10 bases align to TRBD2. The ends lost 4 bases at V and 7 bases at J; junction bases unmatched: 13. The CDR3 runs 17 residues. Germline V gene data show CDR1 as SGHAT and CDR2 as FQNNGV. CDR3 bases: TGTGCCAGCAGCTCCCGGACTAGCGGCCCTTTATTTAATGAGCAGTTCTTC. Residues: CASSSRTSGPLFNEQFF.

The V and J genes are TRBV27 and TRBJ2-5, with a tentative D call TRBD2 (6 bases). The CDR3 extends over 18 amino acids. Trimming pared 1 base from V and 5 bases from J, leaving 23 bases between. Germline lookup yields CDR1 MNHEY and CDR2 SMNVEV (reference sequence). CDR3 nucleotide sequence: TGTGCCAGCAGTTTATATGGGACTTTGGACATTAGCTGGGAGACCCAGTACTTC. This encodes CASSLYGTLDISWETQYF.

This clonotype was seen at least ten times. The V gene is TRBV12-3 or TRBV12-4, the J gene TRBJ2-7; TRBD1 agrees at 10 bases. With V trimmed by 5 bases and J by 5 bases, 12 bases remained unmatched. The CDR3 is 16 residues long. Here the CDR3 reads CASSRLWGQGRHEQYF. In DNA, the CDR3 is TGTGCCAGCAGTCGACTCTGGGGACAGGGGCGGCACGAGCAGTACTTC.

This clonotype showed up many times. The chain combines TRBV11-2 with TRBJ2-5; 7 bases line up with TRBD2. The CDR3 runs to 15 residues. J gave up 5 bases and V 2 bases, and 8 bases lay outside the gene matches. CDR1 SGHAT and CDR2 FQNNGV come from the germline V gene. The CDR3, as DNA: TGTGCCAGCAGCTTAACACTAGCGATTCTGGAGACCCAGTACTTC. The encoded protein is CASSLTLAILETQYF.

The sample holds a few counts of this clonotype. For the CDR3, the DNA is TGTGCCTGCCTGAGGGGGGAGACTGAAGCTTTCTTT. Encoded protein: CACLRGETEAFF. This chain connects TRBV30 to TRBJ1-1, with a tentative D call TRBD1 (6 bases). Per germline, CDR1 GTSNPN and CDR2 SVGIG (reference sequence). V was pared by 6 bases and J by 5 bases, with 13 bases between. The length of the CDR3 is 12 residues.

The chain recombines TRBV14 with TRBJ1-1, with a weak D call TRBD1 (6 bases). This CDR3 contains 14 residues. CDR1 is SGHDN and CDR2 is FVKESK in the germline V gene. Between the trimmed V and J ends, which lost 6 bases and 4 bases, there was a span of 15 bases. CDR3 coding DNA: TGTGCCAGCAGACAGCCAGGGGTGGGCACTGAAGCTTTCTTT. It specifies CASRQPGVGTEAFF.

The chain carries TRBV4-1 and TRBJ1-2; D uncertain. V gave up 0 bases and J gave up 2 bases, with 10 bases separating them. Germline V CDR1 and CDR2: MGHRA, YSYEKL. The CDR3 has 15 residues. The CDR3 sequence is CASSQDPQSNYGYTF. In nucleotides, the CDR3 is TGCGCCAGCAGCCAAGATCCCCAAAGCAACTATGGCTACACCTTC.

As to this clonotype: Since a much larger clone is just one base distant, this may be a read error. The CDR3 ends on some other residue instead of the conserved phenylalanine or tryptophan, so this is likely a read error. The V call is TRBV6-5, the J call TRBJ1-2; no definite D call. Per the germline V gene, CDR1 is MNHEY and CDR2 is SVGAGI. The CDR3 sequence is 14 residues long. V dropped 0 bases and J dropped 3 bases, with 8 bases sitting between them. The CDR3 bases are TGTGCCAGCAGTTACTCGATTATGTACTATGGCTACACCTCC. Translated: CASSYSIMYYGYTS.

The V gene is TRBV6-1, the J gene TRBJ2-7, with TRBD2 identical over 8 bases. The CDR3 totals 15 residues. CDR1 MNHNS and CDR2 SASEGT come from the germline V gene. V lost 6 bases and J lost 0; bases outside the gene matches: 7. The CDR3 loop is CASRGVAGNSYEQYF. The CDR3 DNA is TGTGCCAGCAGAGGGGTAGCGGGGAACTCCTACGAGCAGTACTTC.

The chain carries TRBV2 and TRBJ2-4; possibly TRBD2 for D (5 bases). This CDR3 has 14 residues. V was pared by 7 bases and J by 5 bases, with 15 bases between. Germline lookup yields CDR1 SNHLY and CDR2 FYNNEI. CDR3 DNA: TGTGCCAGCATGAGGTCAGGAGGTGAAAACATTCAGTACTTC. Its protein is CASMRSGGENIQYF. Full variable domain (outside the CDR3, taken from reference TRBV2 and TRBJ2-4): EPEVTQTPSHQVTQMGQEVILRCVPISNHLYFYWYRQILGQKVEFLVSFYNNEISEKSEIFDDQFSVERPDGSNFTLKIRSTKLEDSAMYFCASMRSGGENIQYFGAGTRLSVL.